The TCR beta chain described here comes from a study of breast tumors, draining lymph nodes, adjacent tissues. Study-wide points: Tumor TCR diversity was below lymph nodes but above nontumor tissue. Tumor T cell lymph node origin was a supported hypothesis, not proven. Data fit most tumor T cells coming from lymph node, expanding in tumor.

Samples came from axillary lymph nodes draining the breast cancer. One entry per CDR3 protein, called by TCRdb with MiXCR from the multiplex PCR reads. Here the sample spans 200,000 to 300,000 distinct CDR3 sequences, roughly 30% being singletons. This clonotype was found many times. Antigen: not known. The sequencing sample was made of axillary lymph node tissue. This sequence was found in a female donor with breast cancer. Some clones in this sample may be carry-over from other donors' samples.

DNA of the CDR3: TGTGCCAGTAGTATAAGCCGAGGATACACAGATACGCAGTATTTT. The encoded protein is CASSISRGYTDTQYF. The chain employs TRBV19 and TRBJ2-3; no definite D call. Looked up from germline, CDR1 is LNHDA and CDR2 is SQIVND (reference sequence). The ends were cut back, 2 bases at V and 2 bases at J, with 11 bases in the middle. The CDR3 loop spans 15 amino acids.